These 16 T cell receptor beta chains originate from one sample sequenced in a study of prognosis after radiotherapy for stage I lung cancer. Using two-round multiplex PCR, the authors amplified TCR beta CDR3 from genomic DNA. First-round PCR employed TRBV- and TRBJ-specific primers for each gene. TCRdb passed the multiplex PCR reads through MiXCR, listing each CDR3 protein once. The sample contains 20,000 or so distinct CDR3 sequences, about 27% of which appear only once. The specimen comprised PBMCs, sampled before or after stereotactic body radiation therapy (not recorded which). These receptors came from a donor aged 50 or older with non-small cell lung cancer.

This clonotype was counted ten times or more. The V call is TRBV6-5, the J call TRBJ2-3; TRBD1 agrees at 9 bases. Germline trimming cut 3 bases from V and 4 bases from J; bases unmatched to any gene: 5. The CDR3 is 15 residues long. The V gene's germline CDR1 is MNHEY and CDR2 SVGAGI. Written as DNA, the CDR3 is TGTGCCAGCAGTTATGCGACAGGGGGAGCAGATACGCAGTATTTT. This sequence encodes CASSYATGGADTQYF.

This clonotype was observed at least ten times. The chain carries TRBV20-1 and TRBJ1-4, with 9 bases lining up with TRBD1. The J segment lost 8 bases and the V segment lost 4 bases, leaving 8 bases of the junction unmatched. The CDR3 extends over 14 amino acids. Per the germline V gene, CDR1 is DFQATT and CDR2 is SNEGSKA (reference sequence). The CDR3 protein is CSANPQGADEKLFF. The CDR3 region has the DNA TGCAGTGCTAATCCACAGGGGGCAGACGAAAAACTGTTTTTT.

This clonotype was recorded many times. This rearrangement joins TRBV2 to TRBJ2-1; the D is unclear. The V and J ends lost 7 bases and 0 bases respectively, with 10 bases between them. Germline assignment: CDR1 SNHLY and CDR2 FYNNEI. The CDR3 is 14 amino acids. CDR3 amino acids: CASKSHDSYNEQFF. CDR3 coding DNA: TGTGCCAGCAAGTCGCATGACTCCTACAATGAGCAGTTCTTC.

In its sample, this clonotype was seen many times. In DNA, the CDR3 is TGTGCCAGCAGTGATGATAGCGGGTCCTACAATGAGCAGTTCTTC. This translates into CASSDDSGSYNEQFF. This sequence joins TRBV6-1 and TRBJ2-1, with 7 bases lining up with TRBD2. With 3 bases clipped from V and 1 base from J, the junction kept 3 bases outside the gene matches. The CDR3 covers 15 residues. Looked up from germline, CDR1 is MNHNS and CDR2 is SASEGT.

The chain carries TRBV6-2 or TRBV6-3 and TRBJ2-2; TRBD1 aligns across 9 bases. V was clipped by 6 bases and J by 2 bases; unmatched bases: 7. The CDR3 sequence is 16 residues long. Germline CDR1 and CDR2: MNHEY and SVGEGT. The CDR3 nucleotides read TGTGCCAGCAGAGACAGACAGGGGGGTAACACCGGGGAGCTGTTTTTT. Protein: CASRDRQGGNTGELFF.

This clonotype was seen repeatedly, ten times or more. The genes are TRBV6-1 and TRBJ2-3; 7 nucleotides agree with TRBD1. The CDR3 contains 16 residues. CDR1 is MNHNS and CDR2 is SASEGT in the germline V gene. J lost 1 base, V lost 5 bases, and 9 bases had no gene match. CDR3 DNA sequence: TGTGCCAGCAGTCAGGGGGTAGCCTCTGGCACAGATACGCAGTATTTT. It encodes CASSQGVASGTDTQYF.

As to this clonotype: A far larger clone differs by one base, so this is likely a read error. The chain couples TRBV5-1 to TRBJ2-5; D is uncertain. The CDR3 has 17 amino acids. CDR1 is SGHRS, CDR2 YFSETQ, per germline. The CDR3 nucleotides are TGCGCCAGCAGCTCCGATCGCGACGGGCCCCGTAACGAGGAGCAGCTCTTC. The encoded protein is CASSSDRDGPRNEEQLF.

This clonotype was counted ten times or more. The CDR3 spells CASGLGHINTGELFF. DNA of the CDR3: TGTGCTAGTGGTTTGGGACATATTAACACCGGGGAGCTGTTTTTT. V and J are TRBV12-5 and TRBJ2-2; D gene unclear. Trimming removed 1 base from V and 2 bases from J, with 8 bases in between. The CDR3 extends over 15 amino acids. Germline V CDR1 and CDR2: LGHNT, FRNRAP.

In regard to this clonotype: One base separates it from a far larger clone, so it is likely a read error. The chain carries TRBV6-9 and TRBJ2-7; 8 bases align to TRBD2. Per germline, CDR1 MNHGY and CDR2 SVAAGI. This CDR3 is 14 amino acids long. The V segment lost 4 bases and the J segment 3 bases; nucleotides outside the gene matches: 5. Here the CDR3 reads CASSFIAGHYEQYF. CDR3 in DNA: TGTGCCAGCAGTTTCATAGCGGGACACTACGAGCAGTACTTC.

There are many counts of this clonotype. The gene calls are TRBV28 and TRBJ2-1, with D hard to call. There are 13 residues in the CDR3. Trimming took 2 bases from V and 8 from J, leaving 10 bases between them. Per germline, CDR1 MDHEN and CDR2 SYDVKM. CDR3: CASSLGRWDEQFF. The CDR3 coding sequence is TGTGCCAGCAGTTTAGGCCGGTGGGATGAGCAGTTCTTC.

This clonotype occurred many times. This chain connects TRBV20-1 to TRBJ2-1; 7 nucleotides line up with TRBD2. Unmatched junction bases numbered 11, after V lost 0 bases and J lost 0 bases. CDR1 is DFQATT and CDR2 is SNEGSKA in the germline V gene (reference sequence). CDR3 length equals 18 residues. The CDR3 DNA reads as TGCAGTGCTAGAGATAGGTCTAGCGGAAGTACCTCCTACAATGAGCAGTTCTTC. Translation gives CSARDRSSGSTSYNEQFF.

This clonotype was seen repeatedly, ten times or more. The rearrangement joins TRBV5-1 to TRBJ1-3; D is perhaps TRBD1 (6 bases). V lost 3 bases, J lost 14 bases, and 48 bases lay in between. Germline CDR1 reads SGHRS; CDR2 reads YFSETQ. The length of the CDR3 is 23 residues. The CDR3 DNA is TGCGCCAGCAGCTCCTACGAAATGACCAACCGGGACAAGAATCGGGGAAACACCAGGAACTTATATTTT. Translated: CASSSYEMTNRDKNRGNTRNLYF.

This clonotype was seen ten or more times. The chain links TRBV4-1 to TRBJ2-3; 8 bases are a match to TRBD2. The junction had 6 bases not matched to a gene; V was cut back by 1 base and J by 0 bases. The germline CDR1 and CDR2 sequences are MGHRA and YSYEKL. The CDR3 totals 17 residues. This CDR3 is CASSQGGGSGSTDTQYF. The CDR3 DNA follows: TGCGCCAGCAGCCAAGGCGGGGGGAGCGGGAGCACAGATACGCAGTATTTT.

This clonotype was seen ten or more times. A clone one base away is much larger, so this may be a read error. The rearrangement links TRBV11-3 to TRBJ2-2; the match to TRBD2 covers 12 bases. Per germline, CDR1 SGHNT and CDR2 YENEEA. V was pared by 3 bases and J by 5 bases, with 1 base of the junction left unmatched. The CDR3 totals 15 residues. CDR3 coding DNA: TGTGCCAGCAGCTTGGGACTAGCGGGTACCGGGGAGCTGTTTTTT. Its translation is CASSLGLAGTGELFF.

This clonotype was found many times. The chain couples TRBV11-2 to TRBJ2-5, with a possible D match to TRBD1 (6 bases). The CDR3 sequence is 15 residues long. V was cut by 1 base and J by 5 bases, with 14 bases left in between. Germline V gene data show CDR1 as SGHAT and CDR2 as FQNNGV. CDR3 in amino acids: CASSLAAGARETQYF. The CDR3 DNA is TGTGCCAGCAGCTTAGCTGCAGGGGCGCGGGAGACCCAGTACTTC.

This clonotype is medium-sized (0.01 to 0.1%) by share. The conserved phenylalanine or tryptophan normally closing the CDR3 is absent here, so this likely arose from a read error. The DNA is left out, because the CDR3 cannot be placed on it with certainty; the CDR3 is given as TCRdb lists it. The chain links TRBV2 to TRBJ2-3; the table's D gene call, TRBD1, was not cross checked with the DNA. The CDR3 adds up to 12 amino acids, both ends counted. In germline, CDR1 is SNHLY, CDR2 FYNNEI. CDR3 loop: CASSETRDRRRL.